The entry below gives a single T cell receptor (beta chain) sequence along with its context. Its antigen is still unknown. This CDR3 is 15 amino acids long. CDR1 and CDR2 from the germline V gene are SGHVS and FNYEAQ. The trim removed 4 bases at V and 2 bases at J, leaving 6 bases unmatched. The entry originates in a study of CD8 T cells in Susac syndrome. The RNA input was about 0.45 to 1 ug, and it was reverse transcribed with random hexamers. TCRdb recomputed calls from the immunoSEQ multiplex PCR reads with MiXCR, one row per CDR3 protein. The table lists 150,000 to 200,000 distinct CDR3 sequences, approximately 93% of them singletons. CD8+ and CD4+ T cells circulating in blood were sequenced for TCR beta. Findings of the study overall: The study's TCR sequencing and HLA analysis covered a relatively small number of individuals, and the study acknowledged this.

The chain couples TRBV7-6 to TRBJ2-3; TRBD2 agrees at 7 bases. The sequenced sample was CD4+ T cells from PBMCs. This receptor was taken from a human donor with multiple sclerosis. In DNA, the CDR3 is TGTGCCAGCAGCTCCATAGGGAGGGACACAGATACGCAGTATTTT. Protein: CASSSIGRDTDTQYF.